Below are 16 T cell receptor beta chains sequenced from a single sample in a study of regulatory T cells in long-lasting Graves disease. Arm-PCR of CDR3 regions with iRepertoire HTBI primers generated TCR beta libraries. MiXCR, run by TCRdb on the multiplex PCR reads, gives a single entry per CDR3 protein. Among 400,000 or so distinct CDR3 sequences listed, around 20% were seen once. Described time point: persistent/refractory GD, antithyroid drugs over 5 years with positive TRAb. Extracted RNA from PBMCs served as the source of the TCR library. The sample here was peripheral blood mononuclear cells (PBMCs), taken when the disease was refractory, from a patient treated with antithyroid drugs. The receptors derive from a female donor with Graves disease.

The chain joins TRBV20-1 to TRBJ1-6, with 8 bases matching TRBD1. Germline CDR1 reads DFQATT; CDR2 reads SNEGSKA (reference sequence). After removal of 6 bases from V and 5 bases from J, the junction contained 9 bases not matched to a gene. The CDR3 covers 15 residues. CDR3: CSAANPGQDNSPLHF. For the CDR3, the DNA is TGCAGTGCCGCTAACCCGGGACAGGATAATTCACCCCTCCACTTT.

This clonotype was recorded at least ten times. DNA of the CDR3: TGCAGTGCTAGAGATGCGGGAGAGGATGGCGGGGAGCTGTTTTTT. Protein sequence: CSARDAGEDGGELFF. The genes are TRBV20-1 and TRBJ2-2; 7 bases map to TRBD2. The trim removed 0 bases at V and 7 bases at J, leaving 8 bases unmatched. The CDR3 contains 15 residues. CDR1 and CDR2 from the germline V gene are DFQATT and SNEGSKA (reference sequence).

The sample holds a few counts of this clonotype. The chain carries TRBV10-2 and TRBJ2-2, with D hard to call. V was pared by 3 bases and J by 1 base, with 9 bases between. This CDR3 has 15 residues. From germline, CDR1 is WSHSY and CDR2 SAAADI. The CDR3 is CASSEPQLNTGELFF. CDR3 coding DNA: TGCGCCAGCAGTGAACCGCAATTGAACACCGGGGAGCTGTTTTTT.

This clonotype was recorded at least ten times. The chain uses TRBV27 and TRBJ1-1; D is unresolved. CDR3 length: 13 residues. Trimming took off 2 bases at V and 4 bases at J, with 8 bases between the two ends. CDR1 is MNHEY and CDR2 is SMNVEV in the germline V gene (reference sequence). The CDR3 loop is CASSLGDTTEAFF. In DNA, the CDR3 is TGTGCCAGCAGTTTAGGAGATACCACTGAAGCTTTCTTT.

This clonotype has ten or more counts. J is TRBJ1-1 and V is TRBV15; D uncertain. The V gene lost 6 bases and the J gene lost 6 bases, with 14 bases spanning the gap. From germline, CDR1 is LNHNV and CDR2 YYDKDF (reference sequence). This CDR3 is 13 amino acids long. The CDR3 DNA reads as TGTGCCACCAGTCGTCCTGACTGGGCTGAAGCTTTCTTT. This codes for CATSRPDWAEAFF.

This clonotype was picked up a small number of times. The chain combines TRBV5-1 with TRBJ1-1; 8 bases align to TRBD1. The CDR3 extends over 14 amino acids. J lost 1 base, V lost 6 bases, and 5 bases had no gene match. Germline assignment: CDR1 SGHRS and CDR2 YFSETQ. This CDR3 is CASTSTGENTEAFF. CDR3 nucleotides: TGCGCCAGCACCTCGACAGGGGAGAACACTGAAGCTTTCTTT. Complete variable domain (other parts from reference TRBV5-1 and TRBJ1-1): KAGVTQTPRYLIKTRGQQVTLSCSPISGHRSVSWYQQTPGQGLQFLFEYFSETQRNKGNFPGRFSGRQFSNSRSEMNVSTLELGDSALYLCASTSTGENTEAFFGQGTRLTVV.

As regards this clonotype: Since a much larger clone is just one base distant, this may be a read error. The CDR3 ends on some other residue instead of the conserved phenylalanine or tryptophan, so this is likely a read error. The chain recombines TRBV29-1 with TRBJ1-2, with no clear D. The V gene's germline CDR1 is SQVTM and CDR2 ANQGSEA. V lost 4 bases and J 0 bases, leaving 9 bases between the germline ends. The CDR3 consists of 13 residues. The CDR3 DNA is TGCAGCGTTGGGCGATCGGCTAACTATGGCTACACCTCC. It yields the protein CSVGRSANYGYTS.

This clonotype was counted many times. The chain has TRBV27 and TRBJ2-7, with D perhaps matching TRBD1 (5 bases). Trimming cost V 3 bases and J 2 bases, with 11 bases left between them. CDR3 length equals 14 residues. Germline CDR1 MNHEY, CDR2 SMNVEV (reference sequence). In DNA form, the CDR3 reads TGTGCCAGCAGTTTCCAGGGAAAGGCCTACGAGCAGTACTTC. Translated: CASSFQGKAYEQYF.

The genes are TRBV6-2 or TRBV6-3 and TRBJ2-2; D is uncertain. The germline gives CDR1 MNHEY, CDR2 SVGEGT. The V gene lost 5 bases and the J gene lost 3 bases, with 13 bases spanning the gap. The CDR3 spans 15 residues. The CDR3 nucleotides read TGTGCCAGCAGTGGTGGGCTAGGATACACCGGGGAGCTGTTTTTT. Translation gives CASSGGLGYTGELFF.

This clonotype came up many times. The chain uses TRBV18 and TRBJ2-5; 7 bases align to TRBD1. In germline, CDR1 is KGHSH, CDR2 LQKENI. The CDR3 spans 16 residues. With V trimmed by 5 bases and J by 3 bases, 12 bases remained unmatched. CDR3 in amino acids: CASSMYPGQGEETQYF. The DNA for the CDR3 is TGTGCCAGCTCAATGTATCCCGGGCAGGGGGAAGAGACCCAGTACTTC.

The J gene is TRBJ2-5, the V gene TRBV6-1; either TRBD1 or TRBD2 may supply D (6 bases each). The V end lost 10 bases, the J end lost 5 bases, and 14 bases lay between the germline ends. CDR1 is MNHNS and CDR2 is SASEGT in the germline V gene. The CDR3 sequence is 12 residues long. In DNA, the CDR3 is TGTGCCACATCTGGGGGGCGGGAGACCCAGTACTTC. It codes for CATSGGRETQYF.

This clonotype appeared a few times. The CDR3 DNA reads TGTGCCAGCAAGAGAAATCCTACCTACGAGCAGTACTTC. Its translation is CASKRNPTYEQYF. The chain has TRBV6-1 and TRBJ2-7; the D is unclear. The ends were cut back, 7 bases at V and 2 bases at J, with 12 bases in the middle. Per germline, CDR1 MNHNS and CDR2 SASEGT. The CDR3 is made up of 13 amino acids.

This clonotype showed up many times. This chain joins TRBV12-3 or TRBV12-4 and TRBJ2-2, with D unresolved. V was cut by 2 bases and J by 2 bases, with 9 bases left in between. The CDR3 has 15 residues. The CDR3 loop reads CASSLRQINTGELFF. CDR3 bases: TGTGCCAGCAGTTTACGGCAGATTAACACCGGGGAGCTGTTTTTT.

The J gene is TRBJ2-7, the V gene TRBV5-6; 9 bases map to TRBD1. CDR3 length: 15 residues. Germline CDR1 reads SGHDT; CDR2 reads YYEEEE. V was pared by 2 bases and J by 2 bases, with 5 bases of the junction left unmatched. The CDR3 sequence: CASSFLGQGPYEQYF. The CDR3 bases are TGTGCCAGCAGCTTCCTGGGACAGGGACCCTACGAGCAGTACTTC.

This clonotype appeared many times. The chain combines TRBV11-2 with TRBJ2-7, with D unclear. With 0 bases removed from V and 5 bases from J, the gap between germline ends came to 5 bases. The CDR3 is 12 residues long. The germline gives CDR1 SGHAT, CDR2 FQNNGV. Here the CDR3 reads CASSLDGHEQYF. The DNA for the CDR3 is TGTGCCAGCAGCTTAGATGGGCACGAGCAGTACTTC.

V and J are TRBV6-2 or TRBV6-3 and TRBJ2-1, with D tentatively TRBD2 (5 bases). CDR1 is MNHEY and CDR2 is SVGEGT in the germline V gene. Trimming pared 7 bases from V and 1 base from J, leaving 14 bases between. The CDR3 spans 15 residues. The CDR3 DNA is TGTGCCAGCACCCCTGCGGGTTATTCCTACAATGAGCAGTTCTTC. Its protein is CASTPAGYSYNEQFF.